This TCR beta chain came from a study of T-cell memory formation after mild COVID-19. The study's findings and limits: Clones that shrank (day 15 to 85) were balanced CD4/CD8, whereas later expanders leaned CD4+.

TCRdb analysed the 5' RACE reads with MiXCR anew, one entry per CDR3 protein. The profile shows about 470,000 distinct CDR3 sequences, around 27% of them singletons. The CDR3 runs 15 residues. V lost 2 bases, J lost 0 bases, and 9 bases lay in between. Germline V gene sequence: CDR1 SGDLS, CDR2 YYNGEE. Details on this clonotype: The target antigen is unknown.

Sequenced input: PBMCs or a T cell subset sorted from them (not recorded which). The clonotype was recovered from an adult woman who had mild COVID-19 (a few samples of this study predate the infection). Cell type and time point are not known. This chain uses TRBV9 with TRBJ2-1; D perhaps matches TRBD1 (5 bases). This CDR3 reads CASSVDTSSYNEQFF. The CDR3, as DNA: TGTGCCAGCAGCGTGGACACCAGCTCCTACAATGAGCAGTTCTTC. Supplemented by reference TRBV9 and TRBJ2-1, the full variable domain reads DSGVTQTPKHLITATGQRVTLRCSPRSGDLSVYWYQQSLDQGLQFLIQYYNGEERAKGNILERFSAQQFPDLHSELNLSSLELGDSALYFCASSVDTSSYNEQFFGPGTRLTVL.